This TCR beta chain stems from a study of cytomegalovirus exposure and HLA in healthy donors. General observations from the study: Associated with cytomegalovirus, according to the listing, were around 160 TCR beta chains.

The PCR contained 60 Vbeta and 13 Jbeta primers. Libraries were prepared by immunoSEQ multiplex PCR; TCRdb keeps only in-frame clonotypes and omits some of them. The sample carries some 200,000 clones, roughly 68% recorded once. A single count supports this clone. The antigen is unknown. V lost 4 bases and J 0 bases, leaving 10 bases between the germline ends. CDR3 length: 16 residues. CDR1 is SGHAT, CDR2 FQNNGV, per germline. This TCR derives from a man between 35 and 55 years old in good health and CMV-seropositive. The chain is built from TRBV11-2 and TRBJ1-6; D is undetermined. Sequencing input: PBMCs. The CDR3 sequence is CASSSRGSSYNSPLHF. For the CDR3, the DNA is TGTGCCAGCAGCTCCCGAGGGAGCTCCTATAATTCACCCCTCCACTTT. Complete variable domain (other parts from reference TRBV11-2 and TRBJ1-6): EAGVAQSPRYKIIEKRQSVAFWCNPISGHATLYWYQQILGQGPKLLIQFQNNGVVDDSQLPKDRFSAERLKGVDSTLKIQPAKLEDSAVYLCASSSRGSSYNSPLHFGNGTRLTVT.